This T cell receptor beta chain was identified during a study of OX40 agonist ivuxolimab in advanced cancers. Method: immunoSEQ multiplex PCR; TCRdb's copy keeps in-frame clones and lacks some. Of over 85,000 clones in the sample, roughly 89% were seen once. Germline-derived CDR1 and CDR2 are MNHEY and SVGAGI. The CDR3 has 14 amino acids. The V end was cut by 6 bases, the J end by 4 bases, with 15 bases between. Sequenced material: CD4+ or CD8+ T cells sorted from blood, taken in a trial of the OX40 agonist ivuxolimab. This TCR was sampled from an adult with an advanced solid tumor such as melanoma, head and neck, liver or kidney cancer. The J gene is TRBJ1-2, the V gene TRBV6-5, with a tentative D call TRBD1 (6 bases). The CDR3 region is CASSHPTGRYGYTF. The CDR3 nucleotides read TGTGCCAGCAGCCACCCGACAGGACGCTATGGCTACACCTTC.